The TCR beta chain under discussion was sequenced for a study of blood T cell repertoires in COVID-19. In the study overall: COVID-19 samples collected from the United States, Italy and Spain covered acute and convalescent phases. T cells, B-cell-depleted T cells, or PBMCs provided the cDNA or gDNA that served as material.

Germline V gives CDR1 WNHNN, CDR2 SYGVQD (reference sequence). This CDR3 region has 11 residues. V gave up 8 bases and J gave up 5 bases, with 10 bases separating them. Authors' processing steps: Scientists estimated how many nucleated cells there were by amplifying reference gene primers. The assay was immunoSEQ multiplex PCR, and TCRdb's table has in-frame clones only and misses some. The DNA was the basis for D and trimming; V, J and clone size are from that table. The sample records about 97,000 clones, 88% being singletons. Source material: peripheral blood. The clonotype originates from a man aged 50 or older with COVID-19, enrolled during active disease. V usage is TRBV10-1 and J usage is TRBJ2-7, with D maybe TRBD1 (5 bases). CDR3 DNA sequence: TGCGCCAGCCCAGGGCCCAACGAGCAGTACTTC. Translated, it gives CASPGPNEQYF.